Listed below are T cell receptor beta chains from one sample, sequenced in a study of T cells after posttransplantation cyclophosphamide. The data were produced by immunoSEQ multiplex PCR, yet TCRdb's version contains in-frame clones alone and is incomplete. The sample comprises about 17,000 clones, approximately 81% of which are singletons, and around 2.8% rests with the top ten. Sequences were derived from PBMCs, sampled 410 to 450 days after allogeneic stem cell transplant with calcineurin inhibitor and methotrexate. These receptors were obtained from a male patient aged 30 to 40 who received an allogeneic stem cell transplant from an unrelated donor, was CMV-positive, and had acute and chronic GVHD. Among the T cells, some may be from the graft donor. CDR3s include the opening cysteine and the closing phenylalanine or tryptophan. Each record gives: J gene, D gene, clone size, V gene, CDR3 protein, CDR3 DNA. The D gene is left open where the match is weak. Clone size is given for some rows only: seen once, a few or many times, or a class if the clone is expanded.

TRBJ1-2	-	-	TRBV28	CASSLTSGYGYTF	TGTGCCAGCAGTTTAACTTCAGGGTATGGCTACACCTTC
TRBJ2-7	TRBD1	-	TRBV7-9	CASSRAGTGSYEQYF	TGTGCCAGCAGCCGCGCCGGGACAGGCTCCTACGAGCAGTACTTC
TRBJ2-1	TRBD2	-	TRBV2	CASEGLFAYNEQFF	TGTGCCAGCGAGGGACTATTTGCTTACAATGAGCAGTTCTTC
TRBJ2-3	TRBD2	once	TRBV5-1	CASSGGDPSTDTQYF	TGCGCCAGCAGTGGGGGGGACCCTAGCACAGATACGCAGTATTTT
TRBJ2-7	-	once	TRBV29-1	CSVVTGSSYEQYF	TGCAGCGTCGTGACAGGTAGCTCCTACGAGCAGTACTTC
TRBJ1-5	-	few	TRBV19	CASSFGHSNQPQHF	TGTGCCAGTAGTTTCGGACATTCCAATCAGCCCCAGCATTTT
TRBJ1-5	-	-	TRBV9	CASSPGVNQPQHF	TGTGCCAGCAGCCCCGGAGTGAATCAGCCCCAGCATTTT
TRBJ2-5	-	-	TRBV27	CASSLTGVETQYF	TGTGCCAGCAGCCTGACAGGTGTGGAGACCCAGTACTTC
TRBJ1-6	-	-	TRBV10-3	CAISEGSAYNSPLHF	TGTGCCATCAGTGAGGGCAGCGCCTATAATTCACCCCTCCACTTT
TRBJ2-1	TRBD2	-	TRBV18	CASSPPGRGGNEQFF	TGTGCCAGCTCACCACCCGGCCGCGGGGGCAATGAGCAGTTCTTC
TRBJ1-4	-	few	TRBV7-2	CASSFSTGTLEKLFF	TGTGCCAGCAGCTTTAGCACCGGGACACTTGAAAAACTGTTTTTT
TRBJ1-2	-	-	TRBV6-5	CASNREGVNYGYTF	TGTGCCAGCAACCGGGAGGGGGTGAACTATGGCTACACCTTC
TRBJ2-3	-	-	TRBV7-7	CASSPIQSARDTQYF	TGTGCTAGCAGCCCTATCCAGTCCGCTAGAGATACGCAGTATTTT
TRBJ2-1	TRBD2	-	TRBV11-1	CASMRGGVYNEQFF	TGTGCCAGCATGCGGGGGGGGGTCTACAATGAGCAGTTCTTC
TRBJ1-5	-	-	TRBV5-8	CASSRLLLTNQPQHF	TGTGCCAGCAGCCGACTTTTGCTCACTAATCAGCCCCAGCATTTT
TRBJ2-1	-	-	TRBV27	CASATSGNSYNEQFF	TGTGCCAGCGCTACGTCGGGGAACTCCTACAATGAGCAGTTCTTC
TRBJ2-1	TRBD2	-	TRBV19	CASSWEGRSYNEQFF	TGTGCCAGTAGTTGGGAGGGTCGGTCCTACAATGAGCAGTTCTTC
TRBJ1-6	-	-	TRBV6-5	CASSYEGQQPLHF	TGTGCCAGCAGTTACGAGGGCCAACAACCCCTCCACTTT
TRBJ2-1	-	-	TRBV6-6	CASSSGEWRGFF	TGTGCCAGCAGCTCAGGGGAATGGCGCGGGTTCTTC
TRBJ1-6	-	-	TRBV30	CASPHSPLHF	TGTGCCAGCCCCCATTCACCCCTCCACTTT
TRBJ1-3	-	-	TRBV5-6	CASSGWTAGNTIYF	TGTGCCAGCAGCGGGTGGACAGCCGGAAACACCATATATTTT
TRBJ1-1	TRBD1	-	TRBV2	CASSYQGVATEAFF	TGTGCCAGCAGTTACCAGGGGGTGGCCACTGAAGCTTTCTTT
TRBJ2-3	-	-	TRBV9	CASSVASGVADTQYF	TGTGCCAGCAGCGTAGCCTCGGGGGTAGCGGATACGCAGTATTTT
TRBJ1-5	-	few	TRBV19	CASSIVQGGSNQPQHF	TGTGCCAGTAGTATAGTACAGGGTGGTAGCAATCAGCCCCAGCATTTT
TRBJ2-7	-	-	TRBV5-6	CASSLMSGLEQYF	TGTGCCAGCAGCTTGATGTCAGGACTCGAGCAGTACTTC
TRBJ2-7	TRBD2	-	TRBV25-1	CASSGTSGRNEQYF	TGTGCCAGCAGTGGGACTAGCGGCCGGAACGAGCAGTACTTC
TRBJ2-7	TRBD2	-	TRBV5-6	CASSFLAGGPYEQYF	TGTGCCAGCAGCTTCTTAGCGGGAGGGCCCTACGAGCAGTACTTC
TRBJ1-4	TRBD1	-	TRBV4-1	CASSPGTANEKLFF	TGCGCCAGCAGCCCAGGGACAGCTAATGAAAAACTGTTTTTT
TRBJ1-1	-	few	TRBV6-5	CASSLQPGGYTEAFF	TGTGCCAGCAGTTTACAGCCGGGGGGATACACTGAAGCTTTCTTT
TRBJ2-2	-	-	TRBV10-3	CAISDFRHGELFF	TGTGCCATCAGTGATTTCAGACACGGGGAGCTGTTTTTT
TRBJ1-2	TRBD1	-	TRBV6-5	CASRAGTGKGYTF	TGTGCCAGCAGGGCCGGGACAGGGAAGGGCTACACCTTC
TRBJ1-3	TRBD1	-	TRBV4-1	CASSQVDRGNTIYF	TGCGCCAGCAGCCAAGTGGACAGGGGAAACACCATATATTTT
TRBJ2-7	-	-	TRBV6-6	CAARSDLSYEQYF	TGTGCTGCGCGTAGCGACTTATCCTACGAGCAGTACTTC
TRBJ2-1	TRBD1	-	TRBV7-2	CASSLVGQVYNEQFF	TGTGCCAGCAGCTTAGTGGGACAGGTTTACAATGAGCAGTTCTTC
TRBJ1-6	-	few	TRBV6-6	CASSYAGKSPLHF	TGTGCCAGCAGTTACGCAGGGAAATCACCCCTCCACTTT